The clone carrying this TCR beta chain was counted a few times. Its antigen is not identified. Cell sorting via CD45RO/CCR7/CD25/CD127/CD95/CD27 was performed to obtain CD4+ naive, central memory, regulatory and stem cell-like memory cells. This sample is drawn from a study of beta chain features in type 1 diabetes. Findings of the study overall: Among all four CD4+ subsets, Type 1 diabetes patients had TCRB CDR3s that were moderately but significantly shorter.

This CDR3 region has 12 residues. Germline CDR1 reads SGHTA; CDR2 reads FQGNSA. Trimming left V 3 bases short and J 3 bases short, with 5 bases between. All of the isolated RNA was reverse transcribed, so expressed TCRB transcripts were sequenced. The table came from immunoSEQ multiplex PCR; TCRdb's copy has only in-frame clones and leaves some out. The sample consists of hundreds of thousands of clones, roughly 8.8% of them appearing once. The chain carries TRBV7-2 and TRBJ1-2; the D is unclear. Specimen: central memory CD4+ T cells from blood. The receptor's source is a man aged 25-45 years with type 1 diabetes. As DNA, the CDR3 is TGTGCCAGCAGCTTTAACCACTATGGCTACACCTTC. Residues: CASSFNHYGYTF.